This entry lists 15 T cell receptor beta chains sequenced from one sample in a study of early T cells in non-severe SARS-CoV-2 infection. TCRdb analysed the 5' RACE reads with MiXCR anew, one entry per CDR3 protein. The sample lists fewer than 35,000 distinct CDR3 sequences, roughly 7% seen once, with approximately 2.7% in the top ten. The sample comprised whole blood. These receptors originate from an adult who was a healthcare worker with PCR-confirmed SARS-CoV-2 infection or an uninfected control (not recorded which).

Many counts were recorded for this clonotype. This chain connects TRBV6-5 to TRBJ1-2, with D perhaps matching TRBD1 (5 bases). The CDR3 is 12 amino acids. Germline CDR1 reads MNHEY; CDR2 reads SVGAGI. Trimming took off 6 bases at V and 3 bases at J, with 8 bases between the two ends. The CDR3 nucleotides read TGTGCCAGCAGGATGGGGGACTATGGCTACACCTTC. This encodes CASRMGDYGYTF.

This clonotype has at least ten counts. The CDR3 sequence is CASTPGQGTYEQYF. The CDR3 region has the DNA TGTGCCAGCACGCCGGGACAGGGAACCTACGAGCAGTACTTC. The chain is built from TRBV6-1 and TRBJ2-7; 9 bases are a match to TRBD1. Germline V gives CDR1 MNHNS, CDR2 SASEGT. The CDR3 runs to 14 residues. V was clipped by 7 bases and J by 2 bases; unmatched bases: 6.

The J gene is TRBJ2-7, the V gene TRBV3-1, with D perhaps TRBD1 or TRBD2 (6 bases each). Germline CDR1 LGHDT, CDR2 YNNKEL (reference sequence). V was shortened by 9 bases and J by 3 bases, with 12 bases between the two germline ends. The CDR3 consists of 12 residues. The DNA of the CDR3 is TGTGCCAGTGGAGGGGGTAACTACGAGCAGTACTTC. This encodes CASGGGNYEQYF.

This clonotype was found many times. The chain uses TRBV10-3 and TRBJ1-1; D is unresolved. From germline, CDR1 is ENHRY and CDR2 SYGVKD. The CDR3 contains 16 residues. V was pared by 3 bases and J by 4 bases, with 18 bases between. The CDR3 region is CAISEGFEGLRTEAFF. The CDR3 region has the DNA TGTGCCATCAGTGAAGGGTTCGAGGGTTTGCGCACTGAAGCTTTCTTT.

This clonotype was found many times. The chain combines TRBV28 with TRBJ2-7; D may be TRBD1 (6 bases). Germline-derived CDR1 and CDR2 are MDHEN and SYDVKM. The CDR3 length is 13 residues. The V end was cut by 6 bases, the J end by 7 bases, with 16 bases between. Here the CDR3 reads CASRDSVAREQYF. The DNA for the CDR3 is TGTGCCAGCAGGGACAGCGTAGCTCGAGAGCAGTACTTC.

There are many counts of this clonotype. CDR3 protein: CASSPAGGPANEQFF. The CDR3 nucleotides are TGCGCCAGCAGCCCAGCGGGAGGGCCGGCCAATGAGCAGTTCTTC. The chain uses TRBV4-1 and TRBJ2-1; TRBD2 agrees at 10 bases. V dropped 4 bases and J dropped 6; count of bases not matched to a gene: 6. This CDR3 is built from 15 residues. The V gene's germline CDR1 is MGHRA and CDR2 YSYEKL.

This clonotype is medium-sized (0.01 to 0.1%) within its sample. This rearrangement joins TRBV20-1 to TRBJ2-2, with 12 bases that match TRBD2. This CDR3 is 16 amino acids long. Germline V gene lookup returns CDR1 DFQATT and CDR2 SNEGSKA (reference sequence). V dropped 0 bases and J dropped 10; count of bases not matched to a gene: 9. CDR3 amino acids: CSARDRILAGGSELFF. CDR3 bases: TGCAGTGCTAGAGATAGAATTCTAGCGGGAGGGTCGGAGCTGTTTTTT.

This clonotype was observed a single time. The chain uses TRBV29-1 and TRBJ1-2; D is unclear. Trimming removed 2 bases from V and 2 bases from J, with 3 bases in between. Germline CDR1 and CDR2: SQVTM and ANQGSEA. The CDR3 loop spans 11 amino acids. This CDR3 reads CSVEQNYGYTF. CDR3 nucleotide sequence: TGCAGCGTTGAACAAAACTATGGCTACACCTTC.

This clonotype was detected ten times or more. V usage is TRBV4-1 and J usage is TRBJ2-6; the D gene is possibly TRBD1 (6 bases). CDR1 MGHRA and CDR2 YSYEKL come from the germline V gene. This CDR3 comprises 19 residues. V lost 0 bases and J lost 0, with 15 bases in between. CDR3: CASSQDMGDTLSGANVLTF. CDR3 DNA: TGCGCCAGCAGCCAAGATATGGGGGACACCCTCTCTGGGGCCAACGTCCTGACTTTC.

A single count supports this clonotype. A far larger clone is just one base off, so this is likely a read error. The V gene is TRBV13, the J gene TRBJ2-7; D gene ambiguous. The CDR3 is 12 amino acids. Trimming took 2 bases from V and 0 from J, leaving 2 bases between them. The germline V gene has CDR1 PRHDT and CDR2 FYEKMQ (reference sequence). The CDR3 bases are TGTGCCAGCAGCTTAAGCTCCTACGAGCAGTACTTC. This translates into CASSLSSYEQYF.

This clonotype has at least ten counts. This rearrangement joins TRBV6-1 to TRBJ1-6; D gene uncertain. Trimming cost V 4 bases and J 7 bases, with 11 bases left between them. The CDR3 spans 14 residues. Germline values: CDR1 MNHNS, CDR2 SASEGT. The CDR3 sequence: CASSGGSGNSPLHF. The CDR3 DNA reads as TGTGCCAGCAGTGGCGGCAGCGGCAATTCACCCCTCCACTTT.

Many counts were recorded for this clonotype. The V call is TRBV12-3 or TRBV12-4, the J call TRBJ2-7, with D tentatively TRBD1 or TRBD2 (5 bases each). The germline V and J ends were trimmed by 5 bases and 6 bases, with 20 bases remaining between them. The CDR3 totals 15 residues. The CDR3 protein is CASSPVSGTVPEQYF. CDR3 DNA: TGTGCCAGCAGTCCAGTCTCCGGGACGGTGCCCGAGCAGTACTTC.

By share, this clonotype counts as medium-sized. The CDR3 here is CSVEDRPGANYGYTF. CDR3 in DNA: TGCAGCGTTGAAGATCGTCCCGGAGCTAACTATGGCTACACCTTC. The chain employs TRBV29-1 and TRBJ1-2, with no clear D. Trimming cost V 0 bases and J 0 bases, with 11 bases left between them. This CDR3 has 15 residues. The V gene's germline CDR1 is SQVTM and CDR2 ANQGSEA.

This clonotype was seen ten or more times. The CDR3 nucleotides are TGTGCCAGCAGTCACACAGGGCCCGTTTATGGCTACACCTTC. It specifies CASSHTGPVYGYTF. This chain connects TRBV27 to TRBJ1-2, with a tentative D call TRBD1 (6 bases). The CDR3 totals 14 residues. CDR1 and CDR2 from the germline V gene are MNHEY and SMNVEV (reference sequence). V was cut by 5 bases and J by 5 bases, with 15 bases left in between.

The sample holds a few counts of this clonotype. V and J are TRBV18 and TRBJ2-5, with D possibly being TRBD1 (5 bases). The germline gives CDR1 KGHSH, CDR2 LQKENI. The CDR3 runs to 14 residues. V was cut by 4 bases and J by 1 base, with 10 bases left in between. The CDR3 DNA is TGTGCCAGCTCACAGGTGGGGCTCCAAGAGACCCAGTACTTC. Amino acid sequence: CASSQVGLQETQYF.